Listed below are T cell receptor beta chains from one sample, sequenced in a study of beta chain features in type 1 diabetes. Assay used: immunoSEQ multiplex PCR; TCRdb lists only in-frame clones, some missing. Seen here are about 320,000 clones, approximately 15% observed once, and the top ten hold roughly 6.7%. Sequenced input: central memory CD4+ T cells from blood. These receptors were obtained from a man younger than 40 in good health. Each CDR3 is given with its conserved first and last residue. The D gene is left open where the match is weak. Not every row has a clone size; where given, it reads once, few, many or a size class.

d_gene: .; j_gene: TRBJ2-3; abundance: .; v_gene: TRBV2; CDR3nt: TGTGCCAGCAGTCCGACTAGAGTGAACGCAGATACGCAGTATTTT; CDR3aa: CASSPTRVNADTQYF
d_gene: .; j_gene: TRBJ2-5; abundance: few; v_gene: TRBV2; CDR3nt: TGTGCCAGCACTCGCCTGGTAACCGCGGAGACCCAGTACTTC; CDR3aa: CASTRLVTAETQYF
d_gene: .; j_gene: TRBJ1-5; abundance: few; v_gene: TRBV6-1; CDR3nt: TGTGCCATCAAGGAGGGGAATCAGCCCCAGCATTTT; CDR3aa: CAIKEGNQPQHF
d_gene: .; j_gene: TRBJ2-5; abundance: few; v_gene: TRBV27; CDR3nt: TGTGCCAGCAGGGGGGGGGCATTCCAAGAGACCCAGTACTTC; CDR3aa: CASRGGAFQETQYF
d_gene: TRBD2; j_gene: TRBJ2-5; abundance: few; v_gene: TRBV7-2; CDR3nt: TGTGCCAGCAGCTTTGGCGGGGGGGCTGTTGAGCAGTACTTC; CDR3aa: CASSFGGGAVEQYF
d_gene: .; j_gene: TRBJ1-6; abundance: .; v_gene: TRBV6-5; CDR3nt: TGTGCCAGCAGTTACAGGGGCAGGAATTCACCCCTCCACTTT; CDR3aa: CASSYRGRNSPLHF
d_gene: .; j_gene: TRBJ2-7; abundance: .; v_gene: TRBV5-1; CDR3nt: TGCGCCAGCAGCTTGGGGGAATACGAGCAGTACTTC; CDR3aa: CASSLGEYEQYF
d_gene: .; j_gene: TRBJ2-1; abundance: .; v_gene: TRBV5-4; CDR3nt: TGTGCCAGCAGCCGATACAGGAGGCAGTACAATGAGCAGTTCTTC; CDR3aa: CASSRYRRQYNEQFF
d_gene: .; j_gene: TRBJ2-2; abundance: many; v_gene: TRBV15; CDR3nt: TGTGCCACCAGCGGGACCGGGGAGCTGTTTTTT; CDR3aa: CATSGTGELFF
d_gene: .; j_gene: TRBJ2-3; abundance: few; v_gene: TRBV10-3; CDR3nt: TGTGCCAACGGAAGGGAGCCCACAGATACGCAGTATTTT; CDR3aa: CANGREPTDTQYF
d_gene: .; j_gene: TRBJ1-1; abundance: once; v_gene: TRBV13; CDR3nt: TGTGCCAGCAGCCGTACCGGGGCCGGATATCGCACTGAAGCTTTCTTT; CDR3aa: CASSRTGAGYRTEAFF
d_gene: TRBD1; j_gene: TRBJ1-5; abundance: .; v_gene: TRBV30; CDR3nt: TGTGCCTGGGCAAGACAGGGGGATCAGCCCCAGCATTTT; CDR3aa: CAWARQGDQPQHF
d_gene: .; j_gene: TRBJ2-3; abundance: few; v_gene: TRBV7-8; CDR3nt: TGTGCCAGCAGCTTAGAGAGGGCAGATACGCAGTATTTT; CDR3aa: CASSLERADTQYF
d_gene: .; j_gene: TRBJ1-5; abundance: .; v_gene: TRBV28; CDR3nt: TGTGCCAGCAGTTTAGGGGCGGGTCGAGGGAGCAATCAGCCCCAGCATTTT; CDR3aa: CASSLGAGRGSNQPQHF
d_gene: TRBD1; j_gene: TRBJ2-5; abundance: .; v_gene: TRBV4-1; CDR3nt: TGCGCCAGCAGCCAGAGGGACAGGGGGACCCAGTACTTC; CDR3aa: CASSQRDRGTQYF
d_gene: .; j_gene: TRBJ1-2; abundance: few; v_gene: TRBV5-1; CDR3nt: TGCGCCAGCAGCTTCGGCCAGGGGAACTATGGCTACACCTTC; CDR3aa: CASSFGQGNYGYTF
d_gene: .; j_gene: TRBJ2-3; abundance: .; v_gene: TRBV5-4; CDR3nt: TGTGCCAGCAGCTTAGTAGGGGACGGGGGTACGCAGTATTTT; CDR3aa: CASSLVGDGGTQYF
d_gene: TRBD2; j_gene: TRBJ2-5; abundance: few; v_gene: TRBV7-2; CDR3nt: TGTGCCAGCAGCGGCGGGGGGGTCCAAGAGACCCAGTACTTC; CDR3aa: CASSGGGVQETQYF
d_gene: .; j_gene: TRBJ1-2; abundance: .; v_gene: TRBV5-4; CDR3nt: TGTGCCAGCAGCGGGGGAGCCAACCGAGAAGGCTACACCTTC; CDR3aa: CASSGGANREGYTF
d_gene: TRBD2; j_gene: TRBJ2-3; abundance: few; v_gene: TRBV7-8; CDR3nt: TGTGCCAGCAGCCCGAGCGGGGGCTCCAGTGGTACGCAGTATTTT; CDR3aa: CASSPSGGSSGTQYF
d_gene: TRBD2; j_gene: TRBJ2-5; abundance: many; v_gene: TRBV4-3; CDR3nt: TGCGCCAGCAGCCAAGCGTCTAGCGGGGACGGCACAGAGACCCAGTACTTC; CDR3aa: CASSQASSGDGTETQYF
d_gene: .; j_gene: TRBJ2-1; abundance: .; v_gene: TRBV10-3; CDR3nt: TGTGCCAGCAGTGACGTCGGCACTAATGAGCAGTTCTTC; CDR3aa: CASSDVGTNEQFF
d_gene: .; j_gene: TRBJ1-3; abundance: few; v_gene: TRBV6-6; CDR3nt: TGTGCCAGCAGTTACGGGACGGATCACTCTGGAAACACCATATATTTT; CDR3aa: CASSYGTDHSGNTIYF
d_gene: .; j_gene: TRBJ2-7; abundance: few; v_gene: TRBV6-5; CDR3nt: TGTGCCAGCACTCCTGTTGGCAGGGTACACGAGCAGTACTTC; CDR3aa: CASTPVGRVHEQYF
d_gene: TRBD1; j_gene: TRBJ1-6; abundance: .; v_gene: TRBV7-8; CDR3nt: TGTGCCAGCAGCCCCTCGGACAGGATTAATTCACCCCTCCACTTT; CDR3aa: CASSPSDRINSPLHF
d_gene: .; j_gene: TRBJ2-7; abundance: many; v_gene: TRBV6-5; CDR3nt: TGTGCCAGCAGTTCTTCCCCCGGGAAACACGAGCAGTACTTC; CDR3aa: CASSSSPGKHEQYF
d_gene: TRBD1; j_gene: TRBJ2-1; abundance: many; v_gene: TRBV2; CDR3nt: TGTGCCAGCAGTCGGGACAGGGCGGTAAGCTACAATGAGCAGTTCTTC; CDR3aa: CASSRDRAVSYNEQFF
d_gene: .; j_gene: TRBJ1-3; abundance: .; v_gene: TRBV30; CDR3nt: TGTGCCTGGAATTACCATCGGATCTCTGGAAACACCATATATTTT; CDR3aa: CAWNYHRISGNTIYF
d_gene: TRBD1; j_gene: TRBJ1-1; abundance: .; v_gene: TRBV7-2; CDR3nt: TGTGCCAGCAGCGCGACAGGGATGAACACTGAAGCTTTCTTT; CDR3aa: CASSATGMNTEAFF
d_gene: .; j_gene: TRBJ1-2; abundance: .; v_gene: TRBV5-1; CDR3nt: TGCGCCAGCAGCTTGTCGGACAGTTATGGCTACACCTTC; CDR3aa: CASSLSDSYGYTF
d_gene: TRBD2; j_gene: TRBJ2-1; abundance: .; v_gene: TRBV5-1; CDR3nt: TGCGCCAGCAGCTTGGGTGGCGGGAGGGCCAGTGAGCAGTTCTTC; CDR3aa: CASSLGGGRASEQFF
d_gene: .; j_gene: TRBJ1-2; abundance: few; v_gene: TRBV18; CDR3nt: TGTGCCAGCTCATTCACAGGGAACTATGGCTACACCTTC; CDR3aa: CASSFTGNYGYTF
d_gene: TRBD1; j_gene: TRBJ1-2; abundance: few; v_gene: TRBV6-6; CDR3nt: TGTGCCAGCAGTCTGGACAGGCGAGGAGGCTACACCTTC; CDR3aa: CASSLDRRGGYTF
d_gene: TRBD2; j_gene: TRBJ2-3; abundance: many; v_gene: TRBV4-2; CDR3nt: TGTGCCAGCAGCCAAGGGACGACAGCGGGAGTTAGGACAGATACGCAGTATTTT; CDR3aa: CASSQGTTAGVRTDTQYF
d_gene: TRBD1; j_gene: TRBJ1-6; abundance: .; v_gene: TRBV2; CDR3nt: TGTGCCAGCAGGAAAGGCACAGGGGGCGGTTATTCACCCCTCCACTTT; CDR3aa: CASRKGTGGGYSPLHF
d_gene: TRBD2; j_gene: TRBJ2-1; abundance: .; v_gene: TRBV7-9; CDR3nt: TGTGCCAGCAGCTGGACTAGCGGGGAAGGCGGGTTCTTC; CDR3aa: CASSWTSGEGGFF
d_gene: .; j_gene: TRBJ1-4; abundance: few; v_gene: TRBV1; CDR3nt: TGCACCAGCAGCCAAGATTTTAACAGCGTTGCAACTAATGAAAAACTGTTTTTT; CDR3aa: CTSSQDFNSVATNEKLFF
d_gene: TRBD1; j_gene: TRBJ1-1; abundance: .; v_gene: TRBV5-4; CDR3nt: TGTGCCAGCAGCTTGGACAGGGGGGGAGCTTTCTTT; CDR3aa: CASSLDRGGAFF
d_gene: TRBD2; j_gene: TRBJ2-1; abundance: few; v_gene: TRBV7-2; CDR3nt: TGTGCCAGCAGCCGATTCTCACTAGCGGGGGAATACAATGAGCAGTTCTTC; CDR3aa: CASSRFSLAGEYNEQFF
d_gene: .; j_gene: TRBJ2-5; abundance: few; v_gene: TRBV7-2; CDR3nt: TGTGCCAGCAGCTTTCCGGGGGCGGAGACCCAGTACTTC; CDR3aa: CASSFPGAETQYF
d_gene: .; j_gene: TRBJ1-2; abundance: .; v_gene: TRBV14; CDR3nt: TGTGCCAGCAGCCAAGACGTTTTATTTGGCTACACCTTC; CDR3aa: CASSQDVLFGYTF
d_gene: .; j_gene: TRBJ1-1; abundance: .; v_gene: TRBV5-6; CDR3nt: TGTGCCAGCAGCGCCGGGCGGGGGGGCAACACTGAAGCTTTCTTT; CDR3aa: CASSAGRGGNTEAFF
d_gene: .; j_gene: TRBJ2-3; abundance: few; v_gene: TRBV7-2; CDR3nt: TGTGCCAGCAGCAAAACAAGAAGCACAGATACGCAGTATTTT; CDR3aa: CASSKTRSTDTQYF
d_gene: .; j_gene: TRBJ1-1; abundance: .; v_gene: TRBV7-9; CDR3nt: TGTGCCAGCAGCTTAGCGGGGGGCGGGATAAGCACTGAAGCTTTCTTT; CDR3aa: CASSLAGGGISTEAFF
d_gene: .; j_gene: TRBJ2-5; abundance: few; v_gene: TRBV7-2; CDR3nt: TGTGCCAGCAGCCCTAGCCTACTGGTACAAGAGACCCAGTACTTC; CDR3aa: CASSPSLLVQETQYF
d_gene: TRBD1; j_gene: TRBJ1-6; abundance: .; v_gene: TRBV4-1; CDR3nt: TGCGCCAGCAGCTTGCAGGGGGCCATCATTAATTCACCCCTCCACTTT; CDR3aa: CASSLQGAIINSPLHF
d_gene: .; j_gene: TRBJ2-5; abundance: few; v_gene: TRBV5-6; CDR3nt: TGTGCCAGCAGCGCGAGCACCGGGACGGACGAAGAGACCCAGTACTTC; CDR3aa: CASSASTGTDEETQYF
d_gene: .; j_gene: TRBJ1-2; abundance: few; v_gene: TRBV7-4; CDR3nt: TGTGCCAGCAGCCAAACCGCCTCAGGGGACTATGGCTACACCTTC; CDR3aa: CASSQTASGDYGYTF
d_gene: .; j_gene: TRBJ2-3; abundance: few; v_gene: TRBV6-1; CDR3nt: TGTGCCAGCAGTAAATCAGGGGCTACGCAGTATTTT; CDR3aa: CASSKSGATQYF
d_gene: .; j_gene: TRBJ2-2; abundance: .; v_gene: TRBV6-1; CDR3nt: TGTGCCAGCAGTCCCCTGCGGGAGAACACCGGGGAGCTGTTTTTT; CDR3aa: CASSPLRENTGELFF